The rows below give T cell receptor beta chains drawn from one sample of a study of T-cell memory formation after mild COVID-19. MiXCR, run by TCRdb on the 5' RACE reads, gives a single entry per CDR3 protein. In the table there are some 70,000 distinct CDR3 sequences, 15% to 20% of which are singletons. The source material was PBMCs or a T cell subset sorted from them (not recorded which). These receptors came from an adult woman who had mild COVID-19 (a few samples of this study predate the infection). Cell type and time point are not known. The CDR3 runs from the conserved cysteine through the conserved F or W. The D gene is left open where the match is weak. Clone size, where shown, is once, few, many, or a class for clones that have expanded.

d_call	v_call	j_call	clone_size	cdr3_aa	cdr3_nt
-	TRBV5-1	TRBJ2-1	-	CASSPDTEHNEQFF	TGCGCCAGCAGTCCAGACACGGAGCACAATGAGCAGTTCTTC
-	TRBV11-2	TRBJ2-5	-	CASSLVSGAETQYF	TGTGCCAGCAGCTTAGTGAGCGGCGCGGAGACCCAGTACTTC
-	TRBV7-6	TRBJ2-2	-	CASSHRAEDTGELFF	TGTGCCAGCAGCCACAGGGCTGAGGACACCGGGGAGCTGTTTTTT
TRBD1	TRBV7-8	TRBJ2-2	few	CASRRQGANTGELFF	TGTGCCAGCAGAAGACAGGGGGCGAACACCGGGGAGCTGTTTTTT
-	TRBV29-1	TRBJ1-1	-	CSADGQTNTEAFF	TGCAGCGCTGACGGACAGACGAACACTGAAGCTTTCTTT
TRBD2	TRBV11-2	TRBJ2-1	medium-sized	CASSLDPPTSGPYNEQFF	TGTGCCAGCAGCTTAGATCCCCCGACTAGCGGACCTTACAATGAGCAGTTCTTC
-	TRBV27	TRBJ2-4	few	CASSPMNGGIQYF	TGTGCCAGCAGTCCGATGAATGGTGGCATTCAGTACTTC
-	TRBV9	TRBJ2-1	many	CASSATAYEQFF	TGTGCCAGCAGCGCGACAGCCTATGAGCAGTTCTTC
TRBD2	TRBV4-2	TRBJ2-5	once	CASSQDAGLVGMETQYF	TGTGCCAGCAGCCAAGATGCCGGACTAGTAGGGATGGAGACCCAGTACTTC
-	TRBV9	TRBJ2-3	few	CASSHLEDTQYF	TGTGCCAGCAGCCATCTGGAGGATACGCAGTATTTT
TRBD1	TRBV10-3	TRBJ2-2	-	CAISESGQGASGVLFF	TGTGCCATCAGTGAGTCCGGACAGGGGGCCTCCGGGGTGCTGTTTTTT